This TCR beta chain was sequenced in a study of neurological immune-mediated disorders. The cDNA came from 5'RACE with 10-nucleotide random UMIs. TCRdb used MiXCR to reprocess the 5' RACE reads, holding one entry per CDR3 protein. This table has tens of thousands of distinct CDR3 sequences, 4.5% appearing once. This clonotype occurred many times. What it binds is unknown. The unsorted libraries were made from 2 million PBMCs kept at -80 C. V was cut by 6 bases and J by 3 bases, with 17 bases left in between. This CDR3 spans 16 amino acids. The study's findings and limits: Healthy controls had more TCR clonal expansion than multiple sclerosis, which showed the least, whereas HTLV-1-associated myelopathy showed the most.

V and J are TRBV12-3 or TRBV12-4 and TRBJ2-2, with a tentative D call TRBD1 (6 bases). This TCR derives from a man between 25 and 39 years old with multiple sclerosis. The material sequenced was PBMCs. The CDR3 region has the DNA TGTGCCAGCAGACGGAGCGCCAGGGGAGACACCGGGGAGCTGTTTTTT. As protein: CASRRSARGDTGELFF.